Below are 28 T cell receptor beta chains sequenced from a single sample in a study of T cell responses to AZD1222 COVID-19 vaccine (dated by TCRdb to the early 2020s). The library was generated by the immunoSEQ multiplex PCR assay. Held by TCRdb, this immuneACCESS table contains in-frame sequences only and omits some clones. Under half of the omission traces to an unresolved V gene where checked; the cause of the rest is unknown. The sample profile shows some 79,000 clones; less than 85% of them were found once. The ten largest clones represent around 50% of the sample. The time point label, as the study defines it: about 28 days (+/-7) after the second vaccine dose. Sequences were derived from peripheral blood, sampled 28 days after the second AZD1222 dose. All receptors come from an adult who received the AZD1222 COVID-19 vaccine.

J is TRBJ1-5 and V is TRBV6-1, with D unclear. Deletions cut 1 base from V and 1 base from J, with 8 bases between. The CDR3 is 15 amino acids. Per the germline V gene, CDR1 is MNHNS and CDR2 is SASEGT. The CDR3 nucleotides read TGTGCCAGCAGTGAAGAGTGGGCGAGCAATCAGCCCCAGCATTTT. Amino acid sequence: CASSEEWASNQPQHF.

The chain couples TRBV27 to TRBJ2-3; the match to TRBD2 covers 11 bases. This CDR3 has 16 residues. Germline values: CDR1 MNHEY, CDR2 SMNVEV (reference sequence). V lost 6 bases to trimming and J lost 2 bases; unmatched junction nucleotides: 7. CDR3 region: CASRDSGGGFTDTQYF. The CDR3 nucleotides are TGTGCCAGCAGGGATAGCGGGGGGGGCTTCACAGATACGCAGTATTTT.

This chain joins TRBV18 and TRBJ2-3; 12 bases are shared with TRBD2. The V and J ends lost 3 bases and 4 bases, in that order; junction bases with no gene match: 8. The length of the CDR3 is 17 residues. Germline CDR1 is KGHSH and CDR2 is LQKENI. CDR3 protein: CASSPTSGGLGADTQYF. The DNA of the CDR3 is TGTGCCAGCTCACCGACTAGCGGGGGACTCGGGGCAGATACGCAGTATTTT.

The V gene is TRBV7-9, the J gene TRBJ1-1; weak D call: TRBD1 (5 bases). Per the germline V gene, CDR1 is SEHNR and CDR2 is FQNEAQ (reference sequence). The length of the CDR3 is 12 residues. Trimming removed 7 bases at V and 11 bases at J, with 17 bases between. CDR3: CASTRVDGTAFF. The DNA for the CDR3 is TGTGCCAGCACCCGAGTTGATGGGACGGCTTTCTTT.

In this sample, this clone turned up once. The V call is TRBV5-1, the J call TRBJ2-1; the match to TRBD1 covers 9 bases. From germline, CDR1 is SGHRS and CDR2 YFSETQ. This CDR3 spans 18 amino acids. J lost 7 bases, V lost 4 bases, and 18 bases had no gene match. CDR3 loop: CASSGTGLGWEASNEQFF. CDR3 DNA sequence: TGCGCCAGCAGCGGGACAGGGTTAGGGTGGGAAGCGAGTAATGAGCAGTTCTTC.

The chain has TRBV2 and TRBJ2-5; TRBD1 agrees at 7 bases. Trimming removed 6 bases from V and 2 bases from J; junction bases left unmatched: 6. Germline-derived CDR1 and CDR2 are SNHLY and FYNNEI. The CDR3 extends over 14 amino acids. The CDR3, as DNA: TGTGCCAGCAGGAGACAGGGAATTCAAGAGACCCAGTACTTC. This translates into CASRRQGIQETQYF.

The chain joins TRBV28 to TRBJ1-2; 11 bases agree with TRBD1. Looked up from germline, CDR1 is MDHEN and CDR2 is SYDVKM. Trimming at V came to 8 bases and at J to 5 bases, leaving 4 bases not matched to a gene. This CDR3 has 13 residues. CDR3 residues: CASGGQGGYGYTF. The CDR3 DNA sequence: TGTGCCAGCGGGGGACAGGGGGGATATGGCTACACCTTC.

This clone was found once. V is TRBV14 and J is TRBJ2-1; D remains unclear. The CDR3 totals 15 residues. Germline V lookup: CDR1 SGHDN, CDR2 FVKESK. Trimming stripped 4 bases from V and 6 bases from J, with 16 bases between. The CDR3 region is CASSLGSYPTNEQFF. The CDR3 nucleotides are TGTGCCAGCAGCCTGGGGTCCTATCCCACCAATGAGCAGTTCTTC.

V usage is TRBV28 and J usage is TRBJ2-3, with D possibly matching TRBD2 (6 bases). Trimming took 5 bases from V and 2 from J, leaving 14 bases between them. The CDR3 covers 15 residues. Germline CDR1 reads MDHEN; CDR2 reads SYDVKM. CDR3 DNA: TGTGCCAGCAGTCAAGGGACTGATAACACAGATACGCAGTATTTT. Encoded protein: CASSQGTDNTDTQYF.

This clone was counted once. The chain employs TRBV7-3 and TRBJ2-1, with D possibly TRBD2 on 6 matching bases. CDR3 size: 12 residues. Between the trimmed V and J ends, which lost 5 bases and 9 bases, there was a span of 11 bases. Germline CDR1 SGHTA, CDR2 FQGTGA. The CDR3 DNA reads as TGTGCCAGCAGCCCATGGGGAGGTGAGCAGTTCTTC. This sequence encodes CASSPWGGEQFF.

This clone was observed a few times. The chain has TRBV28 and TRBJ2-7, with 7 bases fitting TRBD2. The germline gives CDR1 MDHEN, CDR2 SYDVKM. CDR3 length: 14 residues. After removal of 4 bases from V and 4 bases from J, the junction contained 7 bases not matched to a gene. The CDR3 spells CASSWRGSSYEQYF. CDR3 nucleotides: TGTGCCAGCAGTTGGCGGGGGAGTAGTTACGAGCAGTACTTC.

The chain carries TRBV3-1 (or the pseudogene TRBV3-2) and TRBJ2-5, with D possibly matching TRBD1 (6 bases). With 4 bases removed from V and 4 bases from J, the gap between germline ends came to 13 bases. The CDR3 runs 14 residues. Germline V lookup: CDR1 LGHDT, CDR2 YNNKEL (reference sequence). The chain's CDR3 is CASSRLPRGETQYF. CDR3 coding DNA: TGTGCCAGCAGCCGATTACCCAGGGGAGAGACCCAGTACTTC.

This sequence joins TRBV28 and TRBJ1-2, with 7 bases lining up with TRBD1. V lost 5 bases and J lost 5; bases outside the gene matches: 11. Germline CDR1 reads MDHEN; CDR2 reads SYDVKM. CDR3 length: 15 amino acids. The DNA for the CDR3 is TGTGCCAGCAGTCCACCTCCCCCAGGGGGGTATGGCTACACCTTC. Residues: CASSPPPPGGYGYTF.

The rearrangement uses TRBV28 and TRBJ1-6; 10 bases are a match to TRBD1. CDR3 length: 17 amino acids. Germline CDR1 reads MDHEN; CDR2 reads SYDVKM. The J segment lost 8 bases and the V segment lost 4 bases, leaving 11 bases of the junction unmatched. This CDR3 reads CASSYPEAGTGDSPLHF. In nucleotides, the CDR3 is TGTGCCAGCAGTTACCCCGAGGCCGGGACAGGGGATTCACCCCTCCACTTT.

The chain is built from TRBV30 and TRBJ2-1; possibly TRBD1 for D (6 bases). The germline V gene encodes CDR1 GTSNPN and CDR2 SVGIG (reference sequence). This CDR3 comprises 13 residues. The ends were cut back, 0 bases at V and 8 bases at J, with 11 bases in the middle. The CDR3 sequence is CAWSVSGAHEQFF. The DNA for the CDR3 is TGTGCCTGGAGTGTATCAGGGGCGCATGAGCAGTTCTTC.

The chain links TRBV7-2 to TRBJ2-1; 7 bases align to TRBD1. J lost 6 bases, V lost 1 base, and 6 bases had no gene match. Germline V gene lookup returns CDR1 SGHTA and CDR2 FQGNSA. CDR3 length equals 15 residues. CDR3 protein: CASSLVGGLRNEQFF. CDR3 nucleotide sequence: TGTGCCAGCAGCTTAGTAGGGGGCCTTCGCAATGAGCAGTTCTTC.

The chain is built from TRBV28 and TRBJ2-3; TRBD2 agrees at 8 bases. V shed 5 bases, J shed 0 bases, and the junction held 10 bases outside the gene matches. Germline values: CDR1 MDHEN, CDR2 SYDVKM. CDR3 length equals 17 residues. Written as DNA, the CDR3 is TGTGCCAGCAGTCCAATGTCCGGGGGGGAGAGCACAGATACGCAGTATTTT. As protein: CASSPMSGGESTDTQYF.

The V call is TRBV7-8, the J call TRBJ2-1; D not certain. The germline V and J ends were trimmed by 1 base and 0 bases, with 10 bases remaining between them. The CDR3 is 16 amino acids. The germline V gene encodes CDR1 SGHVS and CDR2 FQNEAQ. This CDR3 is CASSLVGGSSYNEQFF. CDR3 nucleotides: TGTGCCAGCAGCTTAGTTGGCGGTAGCTCCTACAATGAGCAGTTCTTC.

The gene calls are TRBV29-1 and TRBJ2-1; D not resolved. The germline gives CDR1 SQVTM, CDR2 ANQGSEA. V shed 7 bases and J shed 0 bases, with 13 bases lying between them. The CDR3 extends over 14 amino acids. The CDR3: CSAGDTSSYNEQFF. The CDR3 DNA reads TGCAGCGCCGGAGACACGAGCTCCTACAATGAGCAGTTCTTC.

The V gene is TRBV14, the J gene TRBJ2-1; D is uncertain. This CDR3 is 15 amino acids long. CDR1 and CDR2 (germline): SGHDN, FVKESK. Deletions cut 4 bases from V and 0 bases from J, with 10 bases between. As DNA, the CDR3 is TGTGCCAGCAGCCCCAGTGCGAGCTCCTACAATGAGCAGTTCTTC. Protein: CASSPSASSYNEQFF.

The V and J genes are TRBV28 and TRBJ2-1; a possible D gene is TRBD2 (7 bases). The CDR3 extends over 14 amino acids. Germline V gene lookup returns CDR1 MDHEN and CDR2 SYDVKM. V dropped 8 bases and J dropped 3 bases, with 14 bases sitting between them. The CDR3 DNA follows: TGTGCCAGCCTAGGGGGGGGGCGCTACAATGAGCAGTTCTTC. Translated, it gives CASLGGGRYNEQFF.

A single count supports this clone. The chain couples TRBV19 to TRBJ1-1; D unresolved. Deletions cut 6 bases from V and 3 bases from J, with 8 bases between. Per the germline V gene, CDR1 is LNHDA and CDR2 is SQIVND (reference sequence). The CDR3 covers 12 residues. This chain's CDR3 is CASREGYTEAFF. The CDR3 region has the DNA TGTGCCAGTAGGGAGGGATACACTGAAGCTTTCTTT.

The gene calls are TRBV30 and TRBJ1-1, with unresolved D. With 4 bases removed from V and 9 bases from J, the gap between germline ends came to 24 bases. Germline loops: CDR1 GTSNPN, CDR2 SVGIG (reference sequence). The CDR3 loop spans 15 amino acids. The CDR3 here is CAWTLTGKGPTKAFF. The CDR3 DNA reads TGTGCCTGGACTCTAACCGGCAAGGGCCCAACAAAAGCTTTCTTT.

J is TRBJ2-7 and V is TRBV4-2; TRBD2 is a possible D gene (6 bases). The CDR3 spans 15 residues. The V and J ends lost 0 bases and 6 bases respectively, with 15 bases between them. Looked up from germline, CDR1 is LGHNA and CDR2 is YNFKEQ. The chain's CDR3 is CASSQEVGGGSEQYF. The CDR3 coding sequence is TGTGCCAGCAGCCAAGAGGTGGGAGGAGGAAGCGAGCAGTACTTC.

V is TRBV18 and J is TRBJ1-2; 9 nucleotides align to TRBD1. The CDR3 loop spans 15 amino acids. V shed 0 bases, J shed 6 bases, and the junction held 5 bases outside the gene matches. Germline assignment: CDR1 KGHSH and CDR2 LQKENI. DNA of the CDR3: TGTGCCAGCTCACCACCGAGACAGGGGGTGGATGGCTACACCTTC. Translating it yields CASSPPRQGVDGYTF.

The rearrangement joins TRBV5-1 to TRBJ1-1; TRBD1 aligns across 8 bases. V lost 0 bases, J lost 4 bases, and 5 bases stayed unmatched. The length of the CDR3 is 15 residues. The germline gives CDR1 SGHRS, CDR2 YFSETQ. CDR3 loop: CASSLARGRSTEAFF. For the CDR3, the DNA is TGCGCCAGCAGCTTGGCCAGGGGGCGCAGCACTGAAGCTTTCTTT.

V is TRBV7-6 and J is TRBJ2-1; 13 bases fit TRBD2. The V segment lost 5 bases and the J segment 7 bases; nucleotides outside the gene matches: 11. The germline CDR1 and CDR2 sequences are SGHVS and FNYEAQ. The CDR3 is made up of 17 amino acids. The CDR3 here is CASSPRSGTSGVNEQFF. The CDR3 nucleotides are TGTGCCAGCAGCCCCCGGTCTGGGACTAGCGGGGTAAATGAGCAGTTCTTC.

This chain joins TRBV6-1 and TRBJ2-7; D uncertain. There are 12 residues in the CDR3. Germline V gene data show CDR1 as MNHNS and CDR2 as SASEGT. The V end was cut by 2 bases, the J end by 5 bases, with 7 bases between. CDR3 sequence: CASSERNDEQYF. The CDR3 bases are TGTGCCAGCAGTGAACGGAACGACGAGCAGTACTTC.